Shown below are 10 T cell receptor beta chains from a single sample sequenced in a study of blood T cells in healthy people across ages. Primed by a sample-barcoded 5' primer and a J-beta primer mix, a second PCR proceeded for about 6 to 11 cycles. Using its own MiXCR run on the 5' RACE reads, TCRdb lists one record per CDR3 protein. The profile shows 700,000 to 850,000 distinct CDR3 sequences, 53% of them singletons. The specimen sequenced was blood. The receptors shown here come from a man aged 80 or over in good health.

The chain has TRBV18 and TRBJ2-5, with D maybe TRBD2 (7 bases). The germline gives CDR1 KGHSH, CDR2 LQKENI. V was pared by 6 bases and J by 1 base, with 15 bases between. This CDR3 has 15 residues. This CDR3 reads CASSPVGGAQETQYF. For the CDR3, the DNA is TGTGCCAGCTCCCCTGTTGGGGGGGCCCAAGAGACCCAGTACTTC.

This sequence joins TRBV5-1 and TRBJ2-1; 14 bases are shared with TRBD2. The CDR3 runs to 18 residues. V shed 0 bases, J shed 2 bases, and the junction held 4 bases outside the gene matches. Germline CDR1 and CDR2: SGHRS and YFSETQ. Here the CDR3 DNA reads TGCGCCAGCAGCTTGGGGGTGACTAGCGGGAGGGCCTACAATGAGCAGTTCTTC. It encodes CASSLGVTSGRAYNEQFF. Supplemented by reference TRBV5-1 and TRBJ2-1, the full variable domain reads KAGVTQTPRYLIKTRGQQVTLSCSPISGHRSVSWYQQTPGQGLQFLFEYFSETQRNKGNFPGRFSGRQFSNSRSEMNVSTLELGDSALYLCASSLGVTSGRAYNEQFFGPGTRLTVL.

This chain links TRBV7-9 with TRBJ2-3, with 9 positions matching TRBD1. Germline-derived CDR1 and CDR2 are SEHNR and FQNEAQ (reference sequence). The J segment lost 9 bases and the V segment lost 5 bases, leaving 6 bases of the junction unmatched. The CDR3 runs to 13 residues. Written as DNA, the CDR3 is TGTGCCAGCAGCGGACAGGGGAAGGAGACGCAGTATTTT. Translated: CASSGQGKETQYF. Using reference TRBV7-9 and TRBJ2-3 for the parts outside the CDR3, the full variable domain is DTGVSQNPRHKITKRGQNVTFRCDPISEHNRLYWYRQTLGQGPEFLTYFQNEAQLEKSRLLSDRFSAERPKGSFSTLEIQRTEQGDSAMYLCASSGQGKETQYFGPGTRLTVL.

The chain employs TRBV3-1 and TRBJ2-2; D remains ambiguous. Trimming took 3 bases from V and 4 from J, leaving 6 bases between them. The CDR3 is 13 amino acids. CDR1 is LGHDT, CDR2 YNNKEL, per germline (reference sequence). In DNA form, the CDR3 reads TGTGCCAGCAGCCATTCGAGCACCGGGGAGCTGTTTTTT. Translating gives CASSHSSTGELFF.

This clonotype was detected once. The genes are TRBV6-1 and TRBJ2-3; 8 bases align to TRBD2. The germline V gene has CDR1 MNHNS and CDR2 SASEGT. Germline trimming cut 4 bases from V and 6 bases from J; bases unmatched to any gene: 12. The CDR3 has 16 residues. The CDR3 sequence: CASSVWTSPVPDTQYF. In nucleotides, the CDR3 is TGTGCCAGCAGTGTTTGGACTAGCCCGGTCCCCGATACGCAGTATTTT.

The chain joins TRBV27 to TRBJ2-4; D is uncertain. The DNA end is a closer match to TRBJ2-7, so the J assignment may be wrong. The V gene's germline CDR1 is MNHEY and CDR2 SMNVEV (reference sequence). This CDR3 region has 13 residues. The CDR3: CASSPRFVYEQYF. DNA for the CDR3: TGTGCCAGCAGTCCGAGGTTCGTTTACGAGCAGTACTTC.

This clonotype showed up just a few times. The V call is TRBV18, the J call TRBJ2-5, with TRBD1 identical over 9 bases. The end of the DNA aligns better with TRBJ2-7, so the J call may be wrong. The CDR3 extends over 13 amino acids. Germline loops: CDR1 KGHSH, CDR2 LQKENI. Here the CDR3 DNA reads TGTGCCAGCTCCGGGACAGGGTTCTACGAGCAGTACTTC. Amino acid sequence: CASSGTGFYEQYF.

The genes are TRBV20-1 and TRBJ2-7; TRBD1 matches at 7 bases. The V gene's germline CDR1 is DFQATT and CDR2 SNEGSKA (reference sequence). V shed 2 bases and J 4 bases; nucleotides not matched to a gene: 8. The CDR3 loop spans 14 amino acids. For the CDR3, the DNA is TGCAGTGCTAGATCGGGGACAGCCTTGTACGAGCAGTACTTC. As protein: CSARSGTALYEQYF.

For the CDR3, the DNA is TGTGCCAGCAGCTTACAGCGGACCGGCACAGATACGCAGTATTTT. The encoded protein is CASSLQRTGTDTQYF. The chain employs TRBV7-9 and TRBJ2-3, with D perhaps matching TRBD2 (5 bases). Germline V gene lookup returns CDR1 SEHNR and CDR2 FQNEAQ (reference sequence). V dropped 2 bases and J dropped 1 base, with 10 bases sitting between them. This CDR3 has 15 amino acids.

The chain uses TRBV19 and TRBJ1-3; TRBD1 agrees at 7 bases. CDR3 length: 12 residues. Germline V CDR1 and CDR2: LNHDA, SQIVND (reference sequence). V lost 6 bases and J lost 6; bases outside the gene matches: 2. Here the CDR3 reads CASRDRKNTIYF. CDR3 DNA: TGTGCCAGTAGGGACAGGAAAAACACCATATATTTT.